This TCR beta chain appears in the sequencing data of a study of T cells in localized non-small cell lung cancer. Measured with immunoSEQ multiplex PCR; TCRdb has only the in-frame clones, and not every one. The sample carries around 15,000 clones, approximately 85% recorded once. Germline V gene data show CDR1 as MRHNA and CDR2 as SNTAGT. The CDR3 covers 18 residues. The ends lost 7 bases at V and 0 bases at J; junction bases unmatched: 14. This rearrangement joins TRBV6-4 to TRBJ1-2; 10 bases are shared with TRBD1. This TCR came from a woman between 40 and 69 years old with stage I lung adenocarcinoma. Sequencing was performed on peripheral blood, taken before any cancer treatment. CDR3: CASNVDRGRFPSNYGYTF. As DNA, the CDR3 is TGTGCCAGCAACGTTGACAGGGGGCGGTTCCCATCTAACTATGGCTACACCTTC.